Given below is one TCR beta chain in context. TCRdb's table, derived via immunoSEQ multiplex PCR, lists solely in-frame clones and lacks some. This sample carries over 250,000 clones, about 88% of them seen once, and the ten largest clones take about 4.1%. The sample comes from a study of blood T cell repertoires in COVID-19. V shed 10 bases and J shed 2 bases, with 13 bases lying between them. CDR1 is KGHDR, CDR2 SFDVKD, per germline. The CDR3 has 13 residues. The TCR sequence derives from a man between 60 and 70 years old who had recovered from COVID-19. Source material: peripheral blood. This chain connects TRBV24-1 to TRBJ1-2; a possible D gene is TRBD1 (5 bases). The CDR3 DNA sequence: TGTGCCACTGCAGCGGGACGGAACTATGGCTACACCTTC. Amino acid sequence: CATAAGRNYGYTF.